This T cell receptor beta chain was identified in a study of blood T cells in healthy people across ages. Study results and limitations: With age, beta diversity per million T cells declined roughly linearly, significantly by approximately 41. Shifts in expanded clonotypes may have been confounded by donor CMV status, which was unknown.

Then a second PCR, running about 6 to 11 cycles, was carried out with a sample-barcoded 5' primer and a J-beta primer mix. TCRdb independently ran MiXCR on the 5' RACE reads; one entry per CDR3 protein. The data hold 1 million or so distinct CDR3 sequences, with 35% to 50% observed a single time. CDR3 length equals 14 residues. Between the trimmed V and J ends, which lost 6 bases and 0 bases, there was a span of 14 bases. Germline V gene lookup returns CDR1 SQVTM and CDR2 ANQGSEA. This clonotype appeared many times. What it binds is not known. This sequence was found in a woman in her sixties or seventies in good health. This chain uses TRBV29-1 with TRBJ1-2; the D gene is possibly TRBD1 (5 bases). The sample comprised blood. The CDR3: CSVVRDGTNYGYTF. CDR3 bases: TGCAGCGTCGTCCGGGACGGCACTAACTATGGCTACACCTTC. Full variable domain (outside the CDR3, taken from reference TRBV29-1 and TRBJ1-2): SAVISQKPSRDICQRGTSLTIQCQVDSQVTMMFWYRQQPGQSLTLIATANQGSEATYESGFVIDKFPISRPNLTFSTLTVSNMSPEDSSIYLCSVVRDGTNYGYTFGSGTRLTVV.